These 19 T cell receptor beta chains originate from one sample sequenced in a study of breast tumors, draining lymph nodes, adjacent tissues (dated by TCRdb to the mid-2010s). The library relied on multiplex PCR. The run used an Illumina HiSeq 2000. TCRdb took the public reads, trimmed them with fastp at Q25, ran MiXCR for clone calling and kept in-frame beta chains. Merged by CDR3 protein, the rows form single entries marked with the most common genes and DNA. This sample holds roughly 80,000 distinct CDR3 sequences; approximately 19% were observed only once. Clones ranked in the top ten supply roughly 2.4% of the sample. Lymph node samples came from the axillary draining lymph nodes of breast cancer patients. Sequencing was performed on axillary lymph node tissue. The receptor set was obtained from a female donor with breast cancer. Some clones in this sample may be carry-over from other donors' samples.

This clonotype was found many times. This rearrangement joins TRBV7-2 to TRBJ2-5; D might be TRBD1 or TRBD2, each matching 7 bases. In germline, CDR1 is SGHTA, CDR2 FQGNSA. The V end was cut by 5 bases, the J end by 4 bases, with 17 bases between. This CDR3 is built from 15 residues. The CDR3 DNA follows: TGTGCCAGCAGCCCCAGGGGGGGGAGCCCAGAGACCCAGTACTTC. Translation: CASSPRGGSPETQYF.

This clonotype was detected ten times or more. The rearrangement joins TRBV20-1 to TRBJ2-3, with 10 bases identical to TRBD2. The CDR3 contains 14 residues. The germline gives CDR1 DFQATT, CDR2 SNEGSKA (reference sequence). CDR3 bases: TGCAGCCAGACCGGGACTAGCGACTCAGATACGCAGTATTTT. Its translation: CSQTGTSDSDTQYF.

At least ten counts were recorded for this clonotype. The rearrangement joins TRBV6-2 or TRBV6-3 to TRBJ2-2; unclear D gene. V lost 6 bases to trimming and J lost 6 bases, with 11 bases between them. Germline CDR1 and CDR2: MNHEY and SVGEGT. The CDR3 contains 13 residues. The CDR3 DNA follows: TGTGCCAGCAGCCTCCTGAAGGCCGGGGAGCTGTTTTTT. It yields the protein CASSLLKAGELFF.

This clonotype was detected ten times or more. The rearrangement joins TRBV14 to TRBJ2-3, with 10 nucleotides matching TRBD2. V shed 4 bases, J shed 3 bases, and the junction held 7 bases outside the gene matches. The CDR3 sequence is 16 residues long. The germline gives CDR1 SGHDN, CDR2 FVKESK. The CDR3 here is CASSPSISGRTDTQYF. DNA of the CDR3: TGTGCCAGCAGCCCGTCCATTAGCGGGAGGACAGATACGCAGTATTTT.

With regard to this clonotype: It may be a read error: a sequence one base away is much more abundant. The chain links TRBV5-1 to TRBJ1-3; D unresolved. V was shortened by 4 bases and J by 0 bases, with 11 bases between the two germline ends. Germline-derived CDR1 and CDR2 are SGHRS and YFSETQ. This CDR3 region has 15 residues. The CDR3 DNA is TGCGCCAGCAGCACCGGCGGCCTCTCTGGAAACACCATATATTTT. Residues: CASSTGGLSGNTIYF.

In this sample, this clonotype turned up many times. The CDR3 spells CATSAGNSPLHF. The CDR3 nucleotides read TGTGCCACCAGTGCGGGCAATTCACCCCTCCACTTT. The J gene is TRBJ1-6, the V gene TRBV24-1; D gene ambiguous. CDR3 length equals 12 residues. V dropped 5 bases and J dropped 7 bases, with 5 bases sitting between them. Germline CDR1 reads KGHDR; CDR2 reads SFDVKD.

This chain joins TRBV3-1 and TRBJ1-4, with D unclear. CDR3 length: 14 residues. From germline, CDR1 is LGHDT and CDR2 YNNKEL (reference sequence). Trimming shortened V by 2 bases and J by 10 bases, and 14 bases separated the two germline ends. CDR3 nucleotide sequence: TGTGCCAGCAGCCAACGGGAAACGGATGGAAAACTGTTTTTT. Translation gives CASSQRETDGKLFF.

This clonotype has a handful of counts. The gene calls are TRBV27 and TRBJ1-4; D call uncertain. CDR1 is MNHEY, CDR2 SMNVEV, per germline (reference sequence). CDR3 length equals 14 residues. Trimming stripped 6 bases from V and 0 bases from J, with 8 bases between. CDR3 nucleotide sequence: TGTGCCAGCAGGCCGACGGCAACTAATGAAAAACTGTTTTTT. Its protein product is CASRPTATNEKLFF.

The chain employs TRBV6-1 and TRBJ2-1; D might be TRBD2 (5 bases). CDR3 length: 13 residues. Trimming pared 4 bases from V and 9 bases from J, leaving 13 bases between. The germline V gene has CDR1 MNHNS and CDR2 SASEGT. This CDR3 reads CASSVEAFGEQFF. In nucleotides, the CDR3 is TGTGCCAGCAGTGTGGAGGCTTTTGGTGAGCAGTTCTTC.

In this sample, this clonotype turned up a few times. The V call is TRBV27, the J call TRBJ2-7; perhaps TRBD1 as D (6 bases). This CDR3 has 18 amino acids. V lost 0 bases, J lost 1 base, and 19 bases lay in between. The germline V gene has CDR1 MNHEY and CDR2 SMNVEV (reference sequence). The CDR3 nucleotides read TGTGCCAGCAGTTTATCTCCCCCCGGACAGCTCAGGTCCTACGAGCAGTACTTC. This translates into CASSLSPPGQLRSYEQYF.

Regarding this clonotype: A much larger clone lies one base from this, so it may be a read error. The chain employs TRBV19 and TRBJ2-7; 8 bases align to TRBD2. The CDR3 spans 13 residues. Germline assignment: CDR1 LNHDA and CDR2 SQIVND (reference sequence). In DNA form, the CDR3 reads TGTGCCAGTTGTATCGGGAGGGCCTACGAGCAGTACTTC. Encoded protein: CASCIGRAYEQYF.

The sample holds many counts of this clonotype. CDR3 sequence: CASTNRGRGETQYF. In DNA, the CDR3 is TGTGCCAGCACTAACAGGGGCAGGGGAGAGACCCAGTACTTC. This chain links TRBV6-5 with TRBJ2-5, with 7 bases lining up with TRBD1. Per the germline V gene, CDR1 is MNHEY and CDR2 is SVGAGI. V lost 7 bases to trimming and J lost 4 bases; unmatched junction nucleotides: 9. The CDR3 covers 14 residues.

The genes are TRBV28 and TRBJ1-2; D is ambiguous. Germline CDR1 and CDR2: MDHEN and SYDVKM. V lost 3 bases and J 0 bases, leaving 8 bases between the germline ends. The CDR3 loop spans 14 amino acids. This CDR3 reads CASSFHSSNYGYTF. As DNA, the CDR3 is TGTGCCAGCAGTTTCCACAGCTCTAACTATGGCTACACCTTC.

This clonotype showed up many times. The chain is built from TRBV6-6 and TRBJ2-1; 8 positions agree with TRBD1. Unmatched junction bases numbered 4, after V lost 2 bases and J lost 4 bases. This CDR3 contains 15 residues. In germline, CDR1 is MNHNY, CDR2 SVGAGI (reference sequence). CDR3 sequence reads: CASSYVGQGYNEQFF. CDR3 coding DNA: TGTGCCAGCAGTTACGTTGGACAGGGATACAATGAGCAGTTCTTC.

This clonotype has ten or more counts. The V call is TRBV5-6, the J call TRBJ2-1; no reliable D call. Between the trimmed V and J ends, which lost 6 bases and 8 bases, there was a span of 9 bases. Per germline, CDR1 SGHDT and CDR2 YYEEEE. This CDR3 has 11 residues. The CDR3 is CASKKVDEQFF. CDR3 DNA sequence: TGTGCCAGCAAGAAGGTGGATGAGCAGTTCTTC.

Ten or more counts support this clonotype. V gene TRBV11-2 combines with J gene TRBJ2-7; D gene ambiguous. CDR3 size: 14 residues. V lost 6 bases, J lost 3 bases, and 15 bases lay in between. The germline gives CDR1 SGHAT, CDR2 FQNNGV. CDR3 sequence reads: CASSPGITGYEQYF. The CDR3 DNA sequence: TGTGCCAGCAGTCCAGGAATTACCGGCTACGAGCAGTACTTC.

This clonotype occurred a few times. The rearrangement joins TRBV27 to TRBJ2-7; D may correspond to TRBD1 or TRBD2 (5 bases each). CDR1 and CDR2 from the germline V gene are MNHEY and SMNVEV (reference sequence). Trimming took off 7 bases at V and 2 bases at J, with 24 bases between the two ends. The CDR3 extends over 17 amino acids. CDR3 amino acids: CASIFLGTHGMAYEQYF. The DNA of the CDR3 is TGTGCCAGCATCTTCTTAGGGACCCACGGTATGGCCTACGAGCAGTACTTC.

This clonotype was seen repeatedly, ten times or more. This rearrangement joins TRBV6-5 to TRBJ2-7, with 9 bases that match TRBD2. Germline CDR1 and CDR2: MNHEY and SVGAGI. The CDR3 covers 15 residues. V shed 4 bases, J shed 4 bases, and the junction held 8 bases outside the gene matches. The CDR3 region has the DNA TGTGCCAGCAGTTCTCCTGGCGGGGGGGCTTACGAGCAGTACTTC. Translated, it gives CASSSPGGGAYEQYF.

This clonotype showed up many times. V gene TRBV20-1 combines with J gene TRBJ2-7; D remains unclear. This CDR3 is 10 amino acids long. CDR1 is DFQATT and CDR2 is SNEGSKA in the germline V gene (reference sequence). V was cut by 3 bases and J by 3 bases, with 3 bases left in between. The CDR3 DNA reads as TGCAGTGCTAGCGGCTACGAGCAGTACTTC. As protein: CSASGYEQYF.